These T cell receptor beta chains were read from a single sample in a study of T cell changes during pregnancy in multiple sclerosis. Profiled with immunoSEQ multiplex PCR; TCRdb holds only in-frame clones, not every one. Of 70,000 to 95,000 clones listed, around 93% are singletons. Sequenced material: peripheral blood, taken in the second trimester of pregnancy. These receptors originate from a female donor with multiple sclerosis, enrolled in a pregnancy study. Each CDR3 is given with its conserved first and last residue. Fields, in order: V gene, J gene, clone size, D gene, CDR3 protein, CDR3 DNA. A D gene is named only where the DNA matches it firmly. Clone size is given for some rows only: seen once, a few or many times, or a class if the clone is expanded.

TRBV5-6,TRBJ1-5,once,.,CASSLGQRGGPQHF,TGTGCCAGCAGCTTGGGGCAGCGCGGGGGGCCCCAGCATTTT
TRBV2,TRBJ1-3,.,.,CASSLREGGSGNTIYF,TGTGCCAGCAGCCTAAGGGAGGGAGGCTCTGGAAACACCATATATTTT
TRBV4-1,TRBJ1-1,.,TRBD1,CASSQSRGIVSEAFF,TGCGCCAGCAGCCAGTCCAGGGGGATTGTCTCTGAAGCTTTCTTT
TRBV6-4,TRBJ1-2,.,.,CASSDSERGGYTF,TGTGCCAGCAGTGACTCCGAAAGAGGTGGCTACACCTTC
TRBV19,TRBJ1-2,.,.,CASSIAAGNYGYTF,TGTGCCAGTAGTATAGCTGCGGGGAACTATGGCTACACCTTC
TRBV2,TRBJ1-3,.,TRBD1,CASRGGISGNTIYF,TGTGCCAGCAGAGGGGGCATCTCTGGAAACACCATATATTTT
TRBV6-5,TRBJ1-1,once,.,CASSYSTRNTEAFF,TGTGCCAGCAGTTACTCAACGAGGAACACTGAAGCTTTCTTT
TRBV7-3,TRBJ1-4,.,TRBD1,CASSPTGQRGEKLFF,TGTGCCAGCAGCCCTACGGGACAGAGAGGTGAAAAACTGTTTTTT
TRBV2,TRBJ1-4,once,.,CAARTYNEKLFF,TGTGCCGCACGGACATACAATGAAAAACTGTTTTTT
TRBV5-4,TRBJ2-7,.,.,CASSQGQLLYEQYF,TGTGCCAGCAGCCAAGGACAGTTACTCTACGAGCAGTACTTC
TRBV5-1,TRBJ1-2,once,.,CASRGENYGYTF,TGCGCCAGCAGAGGGGAAAACTATGGCTACACCTTC
TRBV19,TRBJ2-7,.,TRBD1,CASSSPGTGPYEQYF,TGTGCCAGTAGCTCCCCCGGGACAGGGCCCTACGAGCAGTACTTC
TRBV6-1,TRBJ2-1,.,.,CASSEGSGSYNEQFF,TGTGCCAGCAGTGAAGGCTCCGGGAGCTACAATGAGCAGTTCTTC
TRBV6-1,TRBJ1-2,.,.,CASSESRGNGYTF,TGTGCCAGCAGTGAAAGCAGGGGTAATGGCTACACCTTC
TRBV18,TRBJ2-1,.,TRBD2,CASSSGTSGAYNEQFF,TGTGCCAGCTCATCGGGGACTAGCGGGGCATACAATGAGCAGTTCTTC
TRBV19,TRBJ1-3,.,TRBD1,CASTGTGGNTIYF,TGTGCCAGTACCGGGACAGGGGGAAACACCATATATTTT
TRBV5-6,TRBJ2-3,.,.,CASSLVLGGTTDTQYF,TGTGCCAGCAGCTTAGTATTAGGGGGAACCACAGATACGCAGTATTTT
TRBV5-1,TRBJ2-1,.,.,CAAMNSYNEQFF,TGCGCCGCTATGAACTCCTACAATGAGCAGTTCTTC
TRBV21-1,TRBJ1-2,.,.,CASRELTGGAHYGYTF,TGTGCCAGCAGGGAACTGACAGGGGGCGCGCACTATGGCTACACCTTC
TRBV9,TRBJ1-2,.,.,CASSVGGSRGNYGYTF,TGTGCCAGCAGCGTAGGAGGGAGCAGGGGTAACTATGGCTACACCTTC
TRBV10-1,TRBJ2-3,.,.,CASSDTGDTQYF,TGCGCCAGCAGTGATACGGGGGATACGCAGTATTTT
TRBV25-1,TRBJ1-6,.,.,CASTQGGSPLHF,TGTGCCAGCACCCAAGGGGGTTCACCCCTCCACTTT
TRBV28,TRBJ1-1,.,TRBD1,CASSRHRGLNTEAFF,TGTGCCAGCAGTCGCCACAGGGGATTGAACACTGAAGCTTTCTTT
TRBV18,TRBJ1-5,.,.,CASSPYGGREQPQHF,TGTGCCAGCTCACCTTACGGGGGGCGCGAACAGCCCCAGCATTTT
TRBV6-1,TRBJ2-5,.,.,CASSELEGTAGPETQYF,TGTGCCAGCAGTGAACTCGAGGGTACAGCGGGCCCAGAGACCCAGTACTTC
TRBV4-2,TRBJ1-1,.,TRBD1,CASSRVTGETEAFF,TGTGCCAGCAGCCGAGTAACAGGGGAAACTGAAGCTTTCTTT
TRBV25-1,TRBJ2-3,.,TRBD2,CASSELASGDTQYF,TGTGCCAGCAGTGAACTCGCTAGCGGGGATACGCAGTATTTT
TRBV5-1,TRBJ1-1,.,.,CASSLVAVHTEAFF,TGCGCCAGCAGCTTGGTGGCGGTGCACACTGAAGCTTTCTTT
TRBV28,TRBJ1-1,.,.,CASSLTPAGDTEAFF,TGTGCCAGCAGTTTAACGCCTGCGGGAGACACTGAAGCTTTCTTT
TRBV7-3,TRBJ2-7,.,.,CASSPPDFSYEQYF,TGTGCCAGCAGCCCCCCGGACTTCTCCTACGAGCAGTACTTC
TRBV7-9,TRBJ2-5,.,.,CASRLTTGETQYF,TGTGCCAGCAGGCTAACTACGGGGGAGACCCAGTACTTC
TRBV14,TRBJ1-1,.,.,CASSQGVGLAFF,TGTGCCAGCAGCCAAGGTGTCGGGTTGGCTTTCTTT
TRBV7-6,TRBJ2-2,.,.,CASSPQAGGNTGELFF,TGTGCCAGCAGCCCACAAGCAGGTGGGAACACCGGGGAGCTGTTTTTT
TRBV6-5,TRBJ1-2,.,TRBD1,CASSYTRTGSDGTF,TGTGCCAGCAGTTACACTCGGACAGGGAGCGACGGCACCTTC
TRBV7-6,TRBJ1-6,.,TRBD1,CASSAGQGKSYNSPLHF,TGTGCCAGCAGCGCCGGACAGGGAAAATCCTATAATTCACCCCTCCACTTT
TRBV19,TRBJ1-6,.,TRBD1,CASSILPGQFNSPLHF,TGTGCCAGTAGTATCCTCCCGGGACAGTTTAATTCACCCCTCCACTTT
TRBV9,TRBJ2-7,.,.,CASSVDHSSYEQYF,TGTGCCAGCAGCGTAGATCACAGCTCCTACGAGCAGTACTTC
TRBV18,TRBJ1-5,.,.,CASSPSGQPQHF,TGTGCCAGCTCCCCATCGGGTCAGCCCCAGCATTTT
TRBV7-3,TRBJ2-1,.,.,CASSPTTVIGVQFF,TGTGCCAGCAGCCCGACCACCGTCATAGGGGTGCAGTTCTTC
TRBV27,TRBJ2-3,.,TRBD2,CASRIGLAFTDTQYF,TGTGCCAGCAGAATAGGACTAGCCTTCACAGATACGCAGTATTTT
TRBV7-3,TRBJ2-5,.,.,CASSLTGFEETQYF,TGTGCCAGCAGCTTAACGGGCTTCGAAGAGACCCAGTACTTC
TRBV27,TRBJ2-3,.,.,CASSDRAGARDTQYF,TGTGCCAGCAGTGACCGGGCGGGGGCTAGGGATACGCAGTATTTT
TRBV7-7,TRBJ1-3,.,.,CASSKNPSSGNTIYF,TGTGCTAGCAGCAAGAACCCGAGCTCTGGAAACACCATATATTTT
TRBV6-1,TRBJ1-1,.,TRBD1,CASSRQGDGTEAFF,TGTGCCAGCAGTAGACAGGGGGATGGCACTGAAGCTTTCTTT
TRBV15,TRBJ1-1,.,.,CATSRVGEGGAFF,TGTGCCACCAGCAGAGTGGGAGAAGGTGGAGCTTTCTTT
TRBV18,TRBJ1-6,.,.,CASSRYQGPGNSPLHF,TGTGCCAGCTCGCGCTACCAGGGTCCAGGGAATTCACCCCTCCACTTT
TRBV9,TRBJ2-3,.,.,CASSGEGGEADTQYF,TGTGCCAGCAGCGGAGAGGGGGGGGAGGCAGATACGCAGTATTTT